This T cell receptor beta chain was identified in a study of neurological immune-mediated disorders. The CDR3 totals 13 residues. V lost 3 bases to trimming and J lost 5 bases, with 10 bases between them. Looked up from germline, CDR1 is MNHEY and CDR2 is SVGAGI. The table lists this clonotype with many counts. 5'RACE generated cDNA with 10-nucleotide random UMIs. TCRdb re-analysed the 5' RACE reads in MiXCR, keeping a single row per CDR3 protein. This sample yields tens of thousands of distinct CDR3 sequences, of which over 12% are seen a single time; 6% to 7% belongs to the top ten. J is TRBJ1-1 and V is TRBV6-5, with D maybe TRBD1 (6 bases). Input material: PBMCs. The TCR sequence derives from a woman aged 45-65 years in good health. The CDR3 nucleotides are TGTGCCAGCAGTTATATGAGGGGGACTGAAGCTTTCTTT. Its translation: CASSYMRGTEAFF.